The rows below give T cell receptor beta chains drawn from one sample of a study of T cells in localized non-small cell lung cancer. The protocol was immunoSEQ multiplex PCR, while the TCRdb copy is restricted to in-frame clones and leaves out a portion. The sample lists about 36,000 clones; 87% were seen once. Sequencing was performed on peripheral blood, taken before any cancer treatment. The receptors here all came from a woman aged 35-75 years with stage I lung adenocarcinoma. The CDR3 runs from the conserved cysteine through the conserved F or W. The D gene is left open where the match is weak. A row's size may be missing; if present it is once, few, many or a size class.

. TRBJ1-5 TRBV6-1 . TGTGCCAGCACTAGTTCCAATCAGCCCCAGCATTTT CASTSSNQPQHF
. TRBJ1-2 TRBV6-9 . TGTGCCAGCAGTTACTCGAGGACAGCCGCCTATGGCTACACCTTC CASSYSRTAAYGYTF
. TRBJ1-1 TRBV6-1 . TGTGCCAGCAGTTGGGGTACTGAAGCTTTCTTT CASSWGTEAFF
. TRBJ2-2 TRBV5-1 TRBD1 TGCGCCAGCAGCTCGGACAGGGGGGTCCCCGGGGAGCTGTTTTTT CASSSDRGVPGELFF
. TRBJ2-7 TRBV12-5 . TGTGCTAGTTCGAAGGAGGCCGTGAGCTACGAGCAGTACTTC CASSKEAVSYEQYF
. TRBJ2-7 TRBV10-3 TRBD1 TGTGCCATCAGACGGGACAGATCAGCCTACGAGCAGTACTTC CAIRRDRSAYEQYF
. TRBJ2-1 TRBV5-1 TRBD1 TGCGCCAGCAGCCCCCGGGACAGGGCCTACAATGAGCAGTTCTTC CASSPRDRAYNEQFF
. TRBJ1-1 TRBV18 . TGTGCCAGCTCACCACGTGGGGGGAACACTGAAGCTTTCTTT CASSPRGGNTEAFF
. TRBJ1-6 TRBV27 . TGTGCCAGCAGTTTAGAAAACCCCTATCGGGGCATAGGTTCACCCCTCCACTTT CASSLENPYRGIGSPLHF
few TRBJ2-5 TRBV2 TRBD2 TGTGCCAGCAGGGGGACTAGCGGGGCGGAGACCCAGTACTTC CASRGTSGAETQYF
. TRBJ2-7 TRBV7-2 TRBD1 TGTGCCAGCAGCTTAAGGGGGCTGGGCGAGCAGTACTTC CASSLRGLGEQYF
. TRBJ2-5 TRBV10-3 TRBD1 TGTGCCATCAGGGAGGCGGGGACAGGGTGGGAGACCCAGTACTTC CAIREAGTGWETQYF
. TRBJ2-3 TRBV11-2 TRBD2 TGTGCCAGCAGCCGGATCGGGCGGGGGGGTCCCGATACGCAGTATTTT CASSRIGRGGPDTQYF
. TRBJ1-1 TRBV5-4 . TGTGCCAGCACCAGCCGGGCCCGGGGTGAAGCTTTCTTT CASTSRARGEAFF
. TRBJ1-5 TRBV5-6 . TGTGCCAGCAGCCCCCGGGGGTATAGCAATCAGCCCCAGCATTTT CASSPRGYSNQPQHF
. TRBJ1-1 TRBV5-1 . TGCGCCAGCAGCCCGACGGCGAACACTGAAGCTTTCTTT CASSPTANTEAFF
. TRBJ2-1 TRBV5-6 . TGTGCCAGCAGACAATACAATGAGCAGTTCTTC CASRQYNEQFF
. TRBJ2-1 TRBV7-9 . TGTGCCAGCAGCTCAGGGGCAGGGGGGACCTACAATGAGCAGTTCTTC CASSSGAGGTYNEQFF
. TRBJ2-2 TRBV5-6 . TGTGCCAGCAGCTTGGGGGGGCGGCTTCCGGCTACCGGGGAGCTGTTTTTT CASSLGGRLPATGELFF
. TRBJ2-1 TRBV11-2 . TGTGCCAGCAGCTTAGGGCGGGGCAACTACAATGAGCAGTTCTTC CASSLGRGNYNEQFF
. TRBJ2-1 TRBV6-4 TRBD1 TGTGCCAGCAGTGACCGTAACAGGGGGTCCTACAATGAGCAGTTCTTC CASSDRNRGSYNEQFF
. TRBJ2-1 TRBV12-2 . TGTGCAAGTCGCTTAGTAGGGGTACGTAAATATGAGCAGTTCTTC CASRLVGVRKYEQFF
. TRBJ1-1 TRBV4-1 . TGCGCCAGCAGCCAAGGGCCGACTACTGAAGCTTTCTTT CASSQGPTTEAFF
. TRBJ2-5 TRBV19 . TGTGCCAGTAGTATAAGACCGATTCAAGAGACCCAGTACTTC CASSIRPIQETQYF
few TRBJ2-1 TRBV2 TRBD2 TGTGCCAGCAGGGCCTTTAGCGGGGCATACAATGAGCAGTTCTTC CASRAFSGAYNEQFF
. TRBJ1-5 TRBV5-5 . TGTGCCAGCAGCTTGGCCGGGGGTTGGGGCAATCAGCCCCAGCATTTT CASSLAGGWGNQPQHF
few TRBJ2-5 TRBV6-1 TRBD2 TGTGCCAGCAGTGGACTAGCGGGGGCCTTCGGGACCCAGTACTTC CASSGLAGAFGTQYF
. TRBJ2-7 TRBV5-8 TRBD2 TGTGCCAGCAGCTTTAGCGGGGGGGCGAGCGAGCAGTACTTC CASSFSGGASEQYF
. TRBJ1-5 TRBV7-6 . TGTGCCAGCAGCTTAGACAGGGACAATCAGCCCCAGCATTTT CASSLDRDNQPQHF
. TRBJ1-2 TRBV7-8 TRBD1 TGTGCCAGCAGCCCGGGACAGAGCTATGGCTACACCTTC CASSPGQSYGYTF
. TRBJ1-3 TRBV7-9 . TGTGCCAGCAGCTTAGTCCCCGGGGCAGGGGAGGTTCGAAACACCATATATTTT CASSLVPGAGEVRNTIYF
once TRBJ1-4 TRBV5-1 TRBD1 TGCGCCAGCAGCCTGTTGACAGGGACCTCAACTAATGAAAAACTGTTTTTT CASSLLTGTSTNEKLFF
. TRBJ2-1 TRBV5-1 . TGCGCCAGCAGCCAGACGAGCTACAATGAGCAGTTCTTC CASSQTSYNEQFF
. TRBJ1-4 TRBV6-5 . TGTGCCAGCAGTTACCGAGTGGGAGATCACGGGCTGTTTTTT CASSYRVGDHGLFF
. TRBJ2-3 TRBV7-3 . TGTGCCAGCAGCTTAATCGGACCAAAATTTCCAGATACGCAGTATTTT CASSLIGPKFPDTQYF
once TRBJ2-3 TRBV7-3 TRBD2 TGTGCCAGCAGCTTACAGGGAGGGCCAGATACGCAGTATTTT CASSLQGGPDTQYF
. TRBJ2-3 TRBV6-4 . TGTGCCAGCAGTGACTCGAAGGCCTTTAGCACAGATACGCAGTATTTT CASSDSKAFSTDTQYF
few TRBJ1-1 TRBV5-6 . TGTGCCAGCAGCTTGGTAAGGACTGAAGCTTTCTTT CASSLVRTEAFF
. TRBJ2-7 TRBV29-1 TRBD1 TGCAGCGTTGAATGGGGCAGGGGGAACTCCTACGAGCAGTACTTC CSVEWGRGNSYEQYF
. TRBJ2-5 TRBV6-1 . TGTGCCAGCAGTGACCCCGACAGGTACATCGACGAAGCCCAGTACTTC CASSDPDRYIDEAQYF
. TRBJ2-7 TRBV6-5 . TGTGCCAGCAGCAGGACGGATTACTACGAGCAGTACTTC CASSRTDYYEQYF
once TRBJ2-5 TRBV28 TRBD2 TGTGCCAGCAGTTTAGGGGGGACTAGCGGGGTTCAGTACTTC CASSLGGTSGVQYF
. TRBJ2-2 TRBV29-1 . TGCAGCGTTGAAGAAGGGGAGCTGTTTTTT CSVEEGELFF
. TRBJ1-2 TRBV7-6 . TGTGCCAGCAGCCCCACAGGGAACTATGGCTACACCTTC CASSPTGNYGYTF
. TRBJ1-2 TRBV5-4 TRBD1 TGTGCCAGCAGCTCCTGGACAGGGGGGAACTATGGCTACACCTTC CASSSWTGGNYGYTF
. TRBJ2-2 TRBV14 . TGTGCCAGCAGCCAAGGAAGAGGGTACACCGGGGAGCTGTTTTTT CASSQGRGYTGELFF
. TRBJ2-1 TRBV2 TRBD1 TGTGCCAGCAGACCGGGACAGGGCGGTCGGCGGGCCTACAATGAGCAGTTCTTC CASRPGQGGRRAYNEQFF
. TRBJ2-7 TRBV5-1 TRBD1 TGCGCCAGCAGCTTGGGAGGGGGCACCCGCTACGAGCAGTACTTC CASSLGGGTRYEQYF
. TRBJ1-2 TRBV19 TRBD1 TGTGCCAGTAGTACCCCGTCGGGAGGGGGCGCGTATGGCTACACCTTC CASSTPSGGGAYGYTF
. TRBJ2-1 TRBV5-1 . TGCGCCAGCAGCCCTTCTGTCGGGGGAGCCAATGAGCAGTTCTTC CASSPSVGGANEQFF